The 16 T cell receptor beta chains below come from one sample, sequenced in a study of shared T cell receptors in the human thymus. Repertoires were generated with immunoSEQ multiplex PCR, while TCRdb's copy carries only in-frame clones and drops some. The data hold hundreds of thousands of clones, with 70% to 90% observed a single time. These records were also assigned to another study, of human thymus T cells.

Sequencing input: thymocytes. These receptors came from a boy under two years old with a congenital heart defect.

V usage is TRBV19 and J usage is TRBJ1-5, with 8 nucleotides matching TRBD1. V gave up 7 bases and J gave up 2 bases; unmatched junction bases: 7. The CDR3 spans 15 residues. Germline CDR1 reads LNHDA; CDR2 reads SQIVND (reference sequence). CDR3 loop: CASTGQGVGNQPQHF. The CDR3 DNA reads TGTGCCAGTACCGGACAGGGAGTTGGCAATCAGCCCCAGCATTTT.

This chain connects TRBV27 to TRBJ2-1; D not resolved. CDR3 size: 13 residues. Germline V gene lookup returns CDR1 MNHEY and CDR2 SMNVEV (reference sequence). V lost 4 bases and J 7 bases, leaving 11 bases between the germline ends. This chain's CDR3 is CASSSPVINEQFF. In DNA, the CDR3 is TGTGCCAGCAGTTCCCCCGTTATTAATGAGCAGTTCTTC.

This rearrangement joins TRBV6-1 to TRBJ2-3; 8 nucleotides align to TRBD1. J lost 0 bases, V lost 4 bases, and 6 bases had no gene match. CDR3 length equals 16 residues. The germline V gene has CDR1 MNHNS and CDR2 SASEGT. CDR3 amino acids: CASSAIRDRSTDTQYF. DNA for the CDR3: TGTGCCAGCAGTGCAATCCGGGACAGGAGCACAGATACGCAGTATTTT.

The CDR3 nucleotides are TGTGCCAGCAGCAAAGGGTCTACTAGGGACTATGGCTACACCTTC. Translation gives CASSKGSTRDYGYTF. The V and J genes are TRBV21-1 and TRBJ1-2. TRBV21-1 corresponds to a pseudogene. The CDR3 has 15 residues.

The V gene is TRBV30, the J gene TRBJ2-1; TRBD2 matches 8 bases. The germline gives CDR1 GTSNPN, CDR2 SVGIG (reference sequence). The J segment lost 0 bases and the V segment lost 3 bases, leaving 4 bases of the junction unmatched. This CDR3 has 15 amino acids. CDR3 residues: CAWSISGSSYNEQFF. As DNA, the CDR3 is TGTGCCTGGAGCATAAGCGGGAGCTCCTACAATGAGCAGTTCTTC.

DNA for the CDR3: TGTGCCAGCAGCAAAGGGGGACCGGGACTAGTTAGGTACGAGCAGTACTTC. It yields the protein CASSKGGPGLVRYEQYF. The genes are TRBV14 and TRBJ2-7, with 8 bases lining up with TRBD2. Germline assignment: CDR1 SGHDN and CDR2 FVKESK. CDR3 length: 17 residues. The V and J ends lost 5 bases and 4 bases, in that order; junction bases with no gene match: 16.

The DNA of the CDR3 is TGTGCCAGTTCGGTCCTCTCGGGACAGGGGGCTCACGGCTACACCTTC. Amino acid sequence: CASSVLSGQGAHGYTF. The chain links TRBV19 to TRBJ1-2; 12 bases fit TRBD1. Germline V gene data show CDR1 as LNHDA and CDR2 as SQIVND (reference sequence). The CDR3 runs to 16 residues. V lost 8 bases to trimming and J lost 8 bases; unmatched junction nucleotides: 15.

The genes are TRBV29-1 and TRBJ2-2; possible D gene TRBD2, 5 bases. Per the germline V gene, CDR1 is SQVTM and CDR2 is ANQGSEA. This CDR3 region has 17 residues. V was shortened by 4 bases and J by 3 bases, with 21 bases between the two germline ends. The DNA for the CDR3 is TGCAGCGTTGGAAACGGATGGACGGAGGTCGACACCGGGGAGCTGTTTTTT. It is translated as CSVGNGWTEVDTGELFF.

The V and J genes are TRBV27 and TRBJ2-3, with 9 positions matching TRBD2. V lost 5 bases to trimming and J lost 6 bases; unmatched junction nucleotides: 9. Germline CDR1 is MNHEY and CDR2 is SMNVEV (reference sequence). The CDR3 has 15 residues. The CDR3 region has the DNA TGTGCCAGCAGTGGCCTAGGCGGGAGGGGGGATACGCAGTATTTT. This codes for CASSGLGGRGDTQYF.

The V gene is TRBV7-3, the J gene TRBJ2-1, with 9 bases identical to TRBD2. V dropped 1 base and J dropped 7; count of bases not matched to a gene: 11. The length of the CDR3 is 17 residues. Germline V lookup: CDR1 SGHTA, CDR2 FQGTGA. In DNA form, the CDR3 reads TGTGCCAGCAGCTTAAGTGGCGCGGGAGGGCCGGGGAATGAGCAGTTCTTC. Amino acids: CASSLSGAGGPGNEQFF.

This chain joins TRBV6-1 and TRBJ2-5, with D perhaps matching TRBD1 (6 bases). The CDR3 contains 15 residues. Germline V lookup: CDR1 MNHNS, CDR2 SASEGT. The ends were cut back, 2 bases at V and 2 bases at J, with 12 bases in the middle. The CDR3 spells CASSESRTAQETQYF. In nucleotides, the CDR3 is TGTGCCAGCAGTGAAAGTAGGACAGCACAAGAGACCCAGTACTTC.

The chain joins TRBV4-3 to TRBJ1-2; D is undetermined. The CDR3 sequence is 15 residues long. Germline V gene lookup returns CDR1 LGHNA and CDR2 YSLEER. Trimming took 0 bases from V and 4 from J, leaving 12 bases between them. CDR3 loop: CASSQEGREGYGYTF. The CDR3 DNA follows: TGCGCCAGCAGCCAAGAAGGAAGGGAGGGCTATGGCTACACCTTC.

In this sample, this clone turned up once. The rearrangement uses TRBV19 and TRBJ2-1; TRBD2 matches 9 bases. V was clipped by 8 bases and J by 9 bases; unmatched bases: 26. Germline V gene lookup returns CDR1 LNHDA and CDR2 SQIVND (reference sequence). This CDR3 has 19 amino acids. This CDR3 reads CASATGTRNGGRAGTEQFF. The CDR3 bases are TGTGCCAGTGCCACCGGGACCCGGAACGGCGGGAGGGCGGGGACTGAGCAGTTCTTC.

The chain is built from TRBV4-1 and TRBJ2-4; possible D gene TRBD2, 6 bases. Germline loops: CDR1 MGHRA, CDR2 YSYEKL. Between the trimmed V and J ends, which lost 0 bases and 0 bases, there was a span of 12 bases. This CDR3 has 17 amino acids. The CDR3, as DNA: TGCGCCAGCAGCCAAGAGGTGGGAGGTCTAGCCAAAAACATTCAGTACTTC. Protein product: CASSQEVGGLAKNIQYF.

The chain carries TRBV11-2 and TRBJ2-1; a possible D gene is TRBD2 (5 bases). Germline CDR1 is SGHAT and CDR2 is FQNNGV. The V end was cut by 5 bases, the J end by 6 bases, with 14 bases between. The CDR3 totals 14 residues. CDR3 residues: CASSTPEGVNEQFF. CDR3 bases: TGTGCCAGCAGCACTCCAGAGGGAGTCAATGAGCAGTTCTTC.

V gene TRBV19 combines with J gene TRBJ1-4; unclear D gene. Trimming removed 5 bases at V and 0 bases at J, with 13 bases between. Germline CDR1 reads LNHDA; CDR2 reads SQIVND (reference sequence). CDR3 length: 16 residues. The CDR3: CASSALVRATNEKLFF. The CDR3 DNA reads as TGTGCCAGTAGTGCCCTCGTACGCGCAACTAATGAAAAACTGTTTTTT.